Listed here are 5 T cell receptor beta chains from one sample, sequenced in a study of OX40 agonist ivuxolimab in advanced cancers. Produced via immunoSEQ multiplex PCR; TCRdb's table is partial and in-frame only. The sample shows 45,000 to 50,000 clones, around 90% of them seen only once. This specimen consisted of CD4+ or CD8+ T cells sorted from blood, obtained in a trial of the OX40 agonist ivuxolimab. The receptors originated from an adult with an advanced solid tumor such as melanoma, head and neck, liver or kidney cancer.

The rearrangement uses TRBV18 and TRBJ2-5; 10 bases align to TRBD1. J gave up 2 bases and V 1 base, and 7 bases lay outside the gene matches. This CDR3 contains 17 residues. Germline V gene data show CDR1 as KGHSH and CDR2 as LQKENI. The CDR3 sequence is CASSPLRSGQGQETQYF. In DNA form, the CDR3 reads TGTGCCAGCTCACCACTCCGGTCGGGACAGGGGCAAGAGACCCAGTACTTC.

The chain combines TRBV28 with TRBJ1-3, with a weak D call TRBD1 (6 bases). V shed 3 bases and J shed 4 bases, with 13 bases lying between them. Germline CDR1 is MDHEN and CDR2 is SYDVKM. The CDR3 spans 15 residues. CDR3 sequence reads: CASSLMGAAGNTIYF. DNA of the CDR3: TGTGCCAGCAGTTTGATGGGGGCAGCGGGAAACACCATATATTTT.

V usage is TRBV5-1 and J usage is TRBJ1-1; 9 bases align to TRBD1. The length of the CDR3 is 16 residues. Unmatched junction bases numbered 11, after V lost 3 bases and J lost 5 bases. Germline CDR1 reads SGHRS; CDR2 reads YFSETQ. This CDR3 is CASSWDRENPGTEAFF. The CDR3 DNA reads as TGCGCCAGCAGCTGGGACAGGGAGAATCCTGGGACTGAAGCTTTCTTT.

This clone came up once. In nucleotides, the CDR3 is TGTGCCAGCAGCACGGACAGCTCTGGGGCCAACGTCCTGACTTTC. Its translation: CASSTDSSGANVLTF. The rearrangement joins TRBV27 to TRBJ2-6, with D perhaps matching TRBD1 (6 bases). The V gene's germline CDR1 is MNHEY and CDR2 SMNVEV (reference sequence). The CDR3 consists of 15 residues. V was trimmed by 6 bases and J by 0 bases, leaving 9 bases between them.

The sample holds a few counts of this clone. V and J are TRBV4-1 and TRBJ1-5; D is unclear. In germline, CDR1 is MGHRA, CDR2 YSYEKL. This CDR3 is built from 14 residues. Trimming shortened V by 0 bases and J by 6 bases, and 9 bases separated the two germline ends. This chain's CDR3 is CASSQDLGFQPQHF. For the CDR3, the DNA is TGCGCCAGCAGCCAAGATTTGGGATTTCAGCCCCAGCATTTT.